The entry below gives a single TCR beta chain sequence along with its context. V was cut by 3 bases and J by 6 bases, with 14 bases left in between. Germline V CDR1 and CDR2: KGHSH, LQKENI. This CDR3 has 15 residues. The source of the sample is a study of blood T cell repertoires in COVID-19. About the study: Acute and convalescent COVID-19 specimens originated in the United States, Italy and Spain. In each case, the material was cDNA or gDNA derived from T cells, B-cell-depleted T cells, or PBMCs.

Authors' processing steps: Estimated nucleated cell counts came from reference gene primer amplification. Produced via immunoSEQ multiplex PCR; TCRdb's table is partial and in-frame only. For V, J and clone size, that table is used; D and trimming come from the DNA. The sample includes over 90,000 clones, 85% to 90% of them seen just once. The sequenced sample consisted of peripheral blood. The V call is TRBV18, the J call TRBJ2-2; D might be TRBD2 (5 bases). This TCR was sampled from a woman in her sixties or seventies in a cohort sampled during active or convalescent COVID-19. The CDR3 is CASSPTDGRAGELFF. The CDR3 DNA sequence: TGTGCCAGCTCACCCACGGACGGGCGGGCCGGGGAGCTGTTTTTT.